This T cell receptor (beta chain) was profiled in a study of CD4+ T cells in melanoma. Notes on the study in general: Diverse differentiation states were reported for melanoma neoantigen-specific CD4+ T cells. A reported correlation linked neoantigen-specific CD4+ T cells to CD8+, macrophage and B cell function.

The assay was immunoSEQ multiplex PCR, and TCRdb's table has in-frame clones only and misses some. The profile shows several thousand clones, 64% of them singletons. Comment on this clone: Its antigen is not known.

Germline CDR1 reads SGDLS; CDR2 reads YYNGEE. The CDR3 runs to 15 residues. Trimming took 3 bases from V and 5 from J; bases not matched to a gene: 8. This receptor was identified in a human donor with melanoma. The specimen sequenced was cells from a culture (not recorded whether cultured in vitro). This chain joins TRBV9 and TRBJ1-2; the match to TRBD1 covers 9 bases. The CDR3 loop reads CASSGHRGLSYGYTF. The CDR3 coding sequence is TGTGCCAGCAGCGGCCACAGGGGGCTTAGTTATGGCTACACCTTC.